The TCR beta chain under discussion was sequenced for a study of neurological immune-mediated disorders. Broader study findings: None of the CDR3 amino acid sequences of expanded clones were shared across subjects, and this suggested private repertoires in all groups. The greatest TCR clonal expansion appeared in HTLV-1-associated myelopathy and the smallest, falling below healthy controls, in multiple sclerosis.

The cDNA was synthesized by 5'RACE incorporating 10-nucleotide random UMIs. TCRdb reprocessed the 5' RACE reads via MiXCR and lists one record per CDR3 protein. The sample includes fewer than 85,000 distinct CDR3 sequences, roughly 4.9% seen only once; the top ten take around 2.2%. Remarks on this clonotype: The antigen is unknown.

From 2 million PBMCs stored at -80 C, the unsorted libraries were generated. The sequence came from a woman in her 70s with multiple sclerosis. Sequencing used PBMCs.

CDR3 in DNA: TGTGCCAGCAGCCCCGGACAGGGTCGGACCGGGGAGCTGTTTTTT. Translating it yields CASSPGQGRTGELFF. The chain has TRBV6-2 or TRBV6-3 and TRBJ2-2, with 8 nucleotides matching TRBD1. Germline CDR1 MNHEY, CDR2 SVGEGT. V shed 6 bases and J 5 bases; nucleotides not matched to a gene: 8. This CDR3 has 15 amino acids.